A few counts support the clone carrying this T cell receptor (beta chain). The antigen is not known. The sample is drawn from a study of T cells after yellow fever vaccination. The study, taken as a whole, reports: Although the secondary response was weaker, it peaked faster, at day 5 versus 15. Within FACS-sorted repertoires, abundant clonotypes contaminating from the bulk population could be present. Once the booster was given, most primary-vaccination clones reappeared, at approximately 97% for CD4 and more than 85% for CD8.

Making TCR cDNA involved 5'RACE template switching, which added UMIs and a universal primer site. TCRdb re-derived calls from the 5' RACE reads in MiXCR, one entry per CDR3 protein. This sample yields hundreds of thousands of distinct CDR3 sequences, of which over 15% are seen a single time; 15% to 20% belongs to the top ten. The CDR3 is made up of 17 amino acids. Germline CDR1 and CDR2: SGHRS and YFSETQ. With 7 bases clipped from V and 3 bases from J, the junction kept 12 bases outside the gene matches. The chain joins TRBV5-1 to TRBJ2-1, with 11 bases fitting TRBD2. Sample: PBMCs, taken before the yellow fever booster vaccination. This TCR was recovered from a young man who received the YFV17D yellow fever vaccine. In DNA form, the CDR3 reads TGCGCCAGCGGGGATAGCGGGGGGGCCGAGTTCTACAATGAGCAGTTCTTC. This translates into CASGDSGGAEFYNEQFF. Full variable domain (remainder filled in from reference TRBV5-1 and TRBJ2-1): KAGVTQTPRYLIKTRGQQVTLSCSPISGHRSVSWYQQTPGQGLQFLFEYFSETQRNKGNFPGRFSGRQFSNSRSEMNVSTLELGDSALYLCASGDSGGAEFYNEQFFGPGTRLTVL.